This entry describes one T cell receptor beta chain. No cognate antigen has been identified for it. No per-base quality is available; no much larger clone lies one base away. The entry originates in a study of blood T cell repertoires in COVID-19 (dated by TCRdb to 2018 to 2021). For the wider study: Collaborator samples came from the United States, Italy and Spain and covered acute and convalescent phases of COVID-19. The samples were drawn from the first 160 participants of the ongoing ImmuneRACE study and from 1,254 subjects provided by 6 global collaborators. The material from the prospective study consisted of cDNA or gDNA derived from T cells, B-cell-depleted T cells, or PBMCs. Sample metadata almost always included a de-identified subject ID, COVID-19 status, age in years and sex. HLA class I and class II types, where available, came from metadata supplied by the sample provider rather than from assay-based typing. The repertoires were released in a freely available public database meant as a resource for research on the immune response to SARS-CoV-2. Deeply sampled blood TCRbeta repertoires from subjects exposed to, actively infected with, or recovered from COVID-19 were included in the dataset.

The full study reports these points: How much clinical and demographic metadata was included differed by source and by participant, and the metadata was provided uncurated.

At the junction V is shortened by 2 bases and J by 9 bases, with 20 bases in between. CDR1 and CDR2 are drawn from the germline V gene (reference sequence): MNHEY, SMNVEV. The CDR3 goes from the cysteine to the phenylalanine over 16 residues. Only CDR3 DNA remains: 48 bases, in frame from the first base. TCRbeta CDR3 regions were amplified from genomic DNA using the immunoSEQ Assay, a bias-controlled multiplex PCR. Concerning the study's data processing: The number of nucleated cells in each sample was estimated from the amplification of reference gene primers within the assay. To quantify the absolute abundance of each unique TCRbeta CDR3 rearrangement, sequence reads were collapsed and filtered. For each sample, productive Simpson clonality was calculated as the square root of Simpson's diversity index across productive rearrangements. TCRdb carries this immuneACCESS record with in-frame sequences only. Its versions omit some clonotypes, under half of them owing to an unresolved V gene in the studies checked, with the rest unexplained. That table gives V, J and clone size, and the DNA gave D and trimming. The sample records approximately 100,000 clones, approximately 90% of which are singletons. The ten top clones hold under 20% of the sample.

Whole blood was collected in K2EDTA tubes by collaborating institutions according to the institutions' own protocols. For TCRbeta analysis, collaborators shipped samples in one of three forms: frozen whole blood, isolated PBMCs, or DNA extracted from either of those sample types. This TCR came from a human donor with acute or convalescent COVID-19. The donor label of this sample is uncertain. The sample taken for sequencing was peripheral blood. The chain links TRBV27 with TRBJ1-5; the D segment could be TRBD1, given 6 matching bases. The CDR3 is CASSLIGRGGYSPQHF. In nucleotides, the sequence is TGTGCCAGCAGTTTAATTGGTAGGGGGGGGTATTCGCCCCAGCATTTT.